Listed below are T cell receptor beta chains from one sample, sequenced in a study of OX40 agonist ivuxolimab in advanced cancers. The table came from immunoSEQ multiplex PCR; TCRdb's copy has only in-frame clones and leaves some out. The table has about 79,000 clones, 88% seen once. The sequences come from CD4+ or CD8+ T cells sorted from blood, collected in a trial of the OX40 agonist ivuxolimab. The receptors here all came from an adult with an advanced solid tumor such as melanoma, head and neck, liver or kidney cancer. Each CDR3 is given with its conserved first and last residue. Fields, in order: J gene, V gene, CDR3 protein.

TRBJ2-3 TRBV10-3 CAISEGATDTQYF
TRBJ1-2 TRBV28 CASRAGQGSFGYTF
TRBJ1-2 TRBV19 CASSVQGAWYGYTF
TRBJ1-4 TRBV27 CASSSVSTNEKLFF
TRBJ2-2 TRBV11-2 CASSLERNTGELFF
TRBJ2-2 TRBV30 CALKREGTGELFF
TRBJ1-5 TRBV28 CASILQGIGQPQHF
TRBJ2-7 TRBV14 CASSQGVAVFYEQYF
TRBJ1-2 TRBV28 CASSLTNRAYGYTF
TRBJ2-5 TRBV29-1 CSVVEGLGRETQYF
TRBJ2-7 TRBV28 CASSLGGPYEQYF
TRBJ2-1 TRBV7-3 CASSLGAHGGNEQFF
TRBJ1-1 TRBV11-2 CASSLQGDYTEAFF
TRBJ2-1 TRBV19 CASKRDKSYNEQFF
TRBJ2-1 TRBV5-6 CASSLAGTSGPGGEQFF
TRBJ1-2 TRBV5-4 CASRYRGPGNYGYTF
TRBJ2-1 TRBV9 CASSVRLANNEQFF
TRBJ1-3 TRBV30 CAWSVQASGNTIYF
TRBJ2-7 TRBV5-1 CASSLETGGTYEQYF
TRBJ1-1 TRBV9 CASSPGHINTEAFF
TRBJ2-5 TRBV6-1 CASLRETQYF
TRBJ1-5 TRBV28 CASSLTWQRDQPQHF
TRBJ2-5 TRBV30 CAWSPGLAGAETQYF
TRBJ2-5 TRBV10-2 CASRGWGLAQQETQYF
TRBJ2-3 TRBV9 CASSGDRWADTQYF
TRBJ1-2 TRBV6-1 CASRNPRGDGYTF
TRBJ2-7 TRBV11-2 CASSLGGSSYEQYF
TRBJ1-1 TRBV11-2 CASSYYRANEAFF
TRBJ2-2 TRBV15 CATRGGGTRTGELFF
TRBJ1-4 TRBV7-8 CASSYGTADEKLFF
TRBJ1-6 TRBV5-6 CASSLDFGSHSSYNSPLHF
TRBJ2-7 TRBV6-5 CASSLVSVGEQYF
TRBJ2-5 TRBV7-9 CASGVGDRETQYF
TRBJ1-5 TRBV4-1 CASSQARGTQPQHF
TRBJ2-2 TRBV30 CAWSVVAGAGGELFF
TRBJ1-2 TRBV29-1 CSVVLGVNGYTF
TRBJ2-5 TRBV6-1 CAILDRALQETQYF
TRBJ2-4 TRBV19 CASSIVNSKNIQYF
TRBJ2-7 TRBV7-9 CASSLLTSYEQYF
TRBJ2-1 TRBV11-2 CASSFQGGEQFF
TRBJ1-1 TRBV5-1 CASSLSPVTEAFF
TRBJ1-1 TRBV2 CASTQSEYMIREAFF
TRBJ2-3 TRBV6-5 CASSAQMRSTDTQYF
TRBJ1-4 TRBV7-8 CASSLEARGMGEKLFF
TRBJ2-5 TRBV30 CAWSVSHYQETQYF
TRBJ2-3 TRBV6-5 CASSSGQGGTDTQYF
TRBJ1-5 TRBV2 CASSGPDVSQPQHF
TRBJ1-5 TRBV19 CASSIDLPGIGNQPQHF
TRBJ1-3 TRBV6-5 CASRERDTIYF
TRBJ2-2 TRBV18 CASSPGLSSNTGELFF
TRBJ1-1 TRBV11-2 CASRISGNTEAFF
TRBJ2-4 TRBV27 CASSSTVAKNIQYF
TRBJ2-3 TRBV5-1 CASSLKSGIFQGTDTQYF
TRBJ2-3 TRBV6-1 CASSEIRREGGTQYF